This passage covers 31 T cell receptor beta chains from one sample sequenced in a study of T cells in Graves' hyperthyroidism and ophthalmopathy. RNA transcripts provided the source from which TCR beta CDR3 regions were amplified. RT-PCR in the first round (using the HTBI primer set) targeted the TCR CDR3. TCRdb passed the multiplex PCR reads through MiXCR, listing each CDR3 protein once. The sample consists of about 680,000 distinct CDR3 sequences, under 45% of them appearing once. The material sequenced was blood. The receptor set was obtained from a woman aged 40-49 years with Graves' hyperthyroidism.

Comment on this clonotype: A much bigger clone sits one base away, suggesting this may be a read error. The chain employs TRBV7-9 and TRBJ1-1, with 7 bases matching TRBD1. From germline, CDR1 is SEHNR and CDR2 FQNEAQ (reference sequence). The CDR3 has 14 amino acids. The CDR3 coding sequence is TGTGCCAGCAGCTTTCAGGGACAGAACACTGGAGCTTTCTTT. Amino acids: CASSFQGQNTGAFF.

At least ten counts were recorded for this clonotype. The gene calls are TRBV2 and TRBJ1-2; tentative D call: TRBD1 (6 bases). Germline assignment: CDR1 SNHLY and CDR2 FYNNEI. The CDR3 spans 13 residues. The V gene lost 6 bases and the J gene lost 8 bases, with 16 bases spanning the gap. CDR3 nucleotide sequence: TGTGCCAGCAGGGCCACAGGGAAGGAAGGCTACACCTTC. Translated, it gives CASRATGKEGYTF.

Note on this clonotype: The conserved phenylalanine or tryptophan is not found at the CDR3 terminus, so this likely reflects a read error. Because the CDR3's place on the DNA is in doubt, the DNA is left out and the CDR3 is given as listed by TCRdb. This chain connects TRBV15 to TRBJ2-5; TRBD1, the table's D call, was not compared with the DNA. Germline-derived CDR1 and CDR2 are LNHNV and YYDKDF (reference sequence). The CDR3 numbers 8 amino acids, ends counted. The CDR3 protein is CATSRARG.

The V call is TRBV6-1, the J call TRBJ2-2; 8 nucleotides agree with TRBD1. This CDR3 contains 15 residues. Germline CDR1 and CDR2: MNHNS and SASEGT. J lost 3 bases, V lost 6 bases, and 6 bases had no gene match. CDR3 DNA sequence: TGTGCCAGCAGCCAACAGGGGGGTGACACCGGGGAGCTGTTTTTT. Amino acid sequence: CASSQQGGDTGELFF.

The chain joins TRBV25-1 to TRBJ2-2; D remains unclear. Trimming took 7 bases from V and 5 from J, leaving 5 bases between them. CDR1 and CDR2 from the germline V gene are MGHDK and SYGVNS. This CDR3 is built from 11 residues. CDR3 DNA: TGTGCCAGCACAGATACCGGGGAGCTGTTTTTT. Translated: CASTDTGELFF.

This clonotype has a count of ten or more. The J gene is TRBJ2-7, the V gene TRBV29-1; 7 nucleotides agree with TRBD1. CDR3 length: 14 residues. J lost 3 bases, V lost 0 bases, and 5 bases had no gene match. Germline loops: CDR1 SQVTM, CDR2 ANQGSEA. The CDR3 DNA reads TGCAGCGTTGAAGAAGACAGGGAAAGCTACGAGCAGTACTTC. Translating gives CSVEEDRESYEQYF.

In its sample, this clonotype was seen a few times. The chain combines TRBV5-8 with TRBJ1-1, with 9 bases lining up with TRBD1. Per the germline V gene, CDR1 is SGHTS and CDR2 is YDEGEE. CDR3 size: 15 residues. The V segment lost 4 bases and the J segment 6 bases; nucleotides outside the gene matches: 10. The CDR3 DNA follows: TGTGCCAGCAGCGTAAGACAGGGGGAGGGCTCTGAAGCTTTCTTT. It codes for CASSVRQGEGSEAFF.

The DNA of the CDR3 is TGTGCCAGCAGCTGGGGGTCCAGGGAGGGTGAGACCCAGTACTTC. Its protein is CASSWGSREGETQYF. The chain employs TRBV5-6 and TRBJ2-5; 7 nucleotides align to TRBD2. There are 15 residues in the CDR3. Germline values: CDR1 SGHDT, CDR2 YYEEEE. The junction had 10 bases not matched to a gene; V was cut back by 3 bases and J by 5 bases.

The gene calls are TRBV20-1 and TRBJ1-2; a weak D match, TRBD1 (5 bases). V was pared by 5 bases and J by 6 bases, with 19 bases between. Germline V CDR1 and CDR2: DFQATT, SNEGSKA (reference sequence). The CDR3 covers 14 residues. The CDR3 loop is CSAPLGWAGDGYTF. For the CDR3, the DNA is TGCAGTGCTCCCTTGGGTTGGGCGGGGGATGGCTACACCTTC.

J is TRBJ1-2 and V is TRBV20-1; D ambiguous. The CDR3 contains 10 residues. Germline CDR1 DFQATT, CDR2 SNEGSKA (reference sequence). The V gene lost 7 bases and the J gene lost 8 bases, with 11 bases spanning the gap. The CDR3 bases are TGCAGTGTGGGTGGGCGGGGCTACACCTTC. Amino acid sequence: CSVGGRGYTF.

Ten or more counts support this clonotype. The chain joins TRBV2 to TRBJ1-5; possibly TRBD1 for D (5 bases). CDR3 length equals 14 residues. The germline V gene has CDR1 SNHLY and CDR2 FYNNEI. V lost 3 bases to trimming and J lost 3 bases, with 9 bases between them. The CDR3 region has the DNA TGTGCCAGCAGTGAGTCGACAGACAATCAGCCCCAGCATTTT. Encoded protein: CASSESTDNQPQHF.

The chain carries TRBV20-1 and TRBJ1-4; possible D gene TRBD1, 5 bases. Germline CDR1 reads DFQATT; CDR2 reads SNEGSKA (reference sequence). This CDR3 is 14 amino acids long. V lost 5 bases, J lost 3 bases, and 13 bases lay in between. CDR3: CSAAGTSPNEKLFF. CDR3 nucleotides: TGCAGTGCTGCGGGGACTTCGCCTAATGAAAAACTGTTTTTT.

At least ten counts were recorded for this clonotype. The V gene is TRBV19, the J gene TRBJ1-1; D might be TRBD1 (5 bases). V shed 1 base and J shed 0 bases, with 12 bases lying between them. The CDR3 runs to 16 residues. Germline loops: CDR1 LNHDA, CDR2 SQIVND (reference sequence). The CDR3 region is CASSIGRGLMNTEAFF. CDR3 coding DNA: TGTGCCAGTAGTATAGGTAGGGGACTCATGAACACTGAAGCTTTCTTT.

This clonotype was counted at least ten times. The V and J genes are TRBV7-9 and TRBJ2-5; D uncertain. V was shortened by 3 bases and J by 0 bases, with 5 bases between the two germline ends. The CDR3 length is 13 residues. Germline CDR1 and CDR2: SEHNR and FQNEAQ (reference sequence). DNA of the CDR3: TGTGCCAGCAGCTTGCCCCACCAAGAGACCCAGTACTTC. Protein sequence: CASSLPHQETQYF.

Worth noting for this clonotype: One end of the junction fails to match germline, which may point to a read error. The rearrangement joins TRBV6-2 or TRBV6-3 to TRBJ2-7; D is uncertain. This CDR3 is 11 amino acids long. CDR1 MNHEY and CDR2 SVGEGT come from the germline V gene. The CDR3 bases are TGTGTCAGCAGTGACACTTACGAGCAGTACTTC. It translates to CVSSDTYEQYF.

The chain joins TRBV20-1 to TRBJ2-7, with TRBD1 identical over 8 bases. This CDR3 has 14 residues. CDR1 and CDR2 (germline): DFQATT, SNEGSKA (reference sequence). The V and J ends lost 0 bases and 4 bases, in that order; junction bases with no gene match: 5. The CDR3 sequence: CSARDGQGPYEQYF. CDR3 DNA sequence: TGCAGTGCTAGAGACGGACAGGGACCGTACGAGCAGTACTTC.

This clonotype has just one count. A much larger clone is a single base away; this may be a read error. The chain is built from TRBV6-5 and TRBJ1-5, with 10 bases lining up with TRBD1. CDR1 and CDR2 from the germline V gene are MNHEY and SVGAGI. The trim removed 6 bases at V and 6 bases at J, leaving 11 bases unmatched. The CDR3 totals 16 residues. In nucleotides, the CDR3 is TGTGCCAGCAGATTGGGACAGGGGATCTTCGGTCAGCCCCAGCATTTT. It codes for CASRLGQGIFGQPQHF.

V and J are TRBV20-1 and TRBJ2-7; TRBD2 matches at 13 bases. This CDR3 is 16 amino acids long. The germline gives CDR1 DFQATT, CDR2 SNEGSKA (reference sequence). V lost 5 bases to trimming and J lost 7 bases; unmatched junction nucleotides: 14. The CDR3 is CSAARVTSGGAGEQYF. In DNA, the CDR3 is TGCAGTGCTGCCCGAGTTACTAGCGGGGGGGCCGGTGAGCAGTACTTC.

Points on this clonotype: The junction departs from germline at one end; a sequencing error may be responsible. This rearrangement joins TRBV6-5 to TRBJ1-1, with TRBD1 matching over 8 bases. The germline CDR1 and CDR2 sequences are MNHEY and SVGAGI. This CDR3 contains 15 residues. In DNA, the CDR3 is TGTGCCATCAGTTACAGGGGGTTGGGGAACACTGAAGCTTTCTTT. Protein: CAISYRGLGNTEAFF.

This clonotype has at least ten counts. The chain recombines TRBV2 with TRBJ1-1; D gene unclear. Trimming stripped 4 bases from V and 0 bases from J, with 6 bases between. CDR1 and CDR2 (germline): SNHLY, FYNNEI. This CDR3 has 13 residues. The CDR3 coding sequence is TGTGCCAGCAGTGCACACTTGAACACTGAAGCTTTCTTT. It encodes CASSAHLNTEAFF.

Remarks on this clonotype: A read error may be the cause here, since a much bigger clone is one base away. The chain links TRBV10-3 to TRBJ1-2, with D possibly matching TRBD1 (5 bases). Germline CDR1 ENHRY, CDR2 SYGVKD. Trimming removed 2 bases from V and 5 bases from J, with 18 bases in between. The CDR3 runs 16 residues. The CDR3 DNA follows: TGTGCCATCAGTGAGGACTCAATCGGGGCCCATTATGGCTACACCTTC. Protein product: CAISEDSIGAHYGYTF.

The gene calls are TRBV14 and TRBJ2-2, with D possibly TRBD2 on 5 matching bases. Germline CDR1 reads SGHDN; CDR2 reads FVKESK. V lost 4 bases and J 4 bases, leaving 19 bases between the germline ends. The CDR3 covers 17 residues. The CDR3 sequence: CASSPKRAQAPTGELFF. In DNA, the CDR3 is TGTGCCAGCAGCCCTAAGAGGGCCCAAGCACCCACCGGGGAGCTGTTTTTT.

The sample holds a few counts of this clonotype. The CDR3 region is CASSPRPTGELFF. The CDR3 DNA is TGTGCCAGCAGCCCTCGCCCCACCGGGGAGCTGTTTTTT. The rearrangement uses TRBV5-5 and TRBJ2-2; no reliable D call. Germline-derived CDR1 and CDR2 are SGHKS and YYEKEE (reference sequence). V lost 4 bases to trimming and J lost 4 bases, with 8 bases between them. CDR3 size: 13 residues.

With regard to this clonotype: This may stem from a read error, because a much larger clone lies one nucleotide away. The rearrangement links TRBV7-2 to TRBJ1-2; D possibly corresponds to TRBD1 (6 bases). Germline CDR1 reads SGHTA; CDR2 reads FQGNSA. Trimming cost V 3 bases and J 0 bases, with 11 bases left between them. CDR3 length: 15 residues. The CDR3 here is CASSLYRDANYGYTF. CDR3 nucleotides: TGTGCCAGCAGCTTGTACAGGGACGCTAACTATGGCTACACCTTC. Based on the CDR3 plus reference TRBV7-2 and TRBJ1-2, the full variable domain is GAGVSQSPSNKVTEKGKDVELRCDPISGHTALYWYRQSLGQGLEFLIYFQGNSAPDKSGLPSDRFSAERTGGSVSTLTIQRTQQEDSAVYLCASSLYRDANYGYTFGSGTRLTVV.

This clonotype was observed many times. The chain links TRBV7-2 to TRBJ2-2; D gene unclear. Trimming removed 4 bases from V and 1 base from J, with 10 bases in between. Germline assignment: CDR1 SGHTA and CDR2 FQGNSA. The CDR3 runs to 15 residues. CDR3 amino acids: CASSSRIRNTGELFF. The CDR3 coding sequence is TGTGCCAGCAGCTCCAGGATTAGGAACACCGGGGAGCTGTTTTTT. The variable domain in full, completed from reference TRBV7-2 and TRBJ2-2, reads GAGVSQSPSNKVTEKGKDVELRCDPISGHTALYWYRQSLGQGLEFLIYFQGNSAPDKSGLPSDRFSAERTGGSVSTLTIQRTQQEDSAVYLCASSSRIRNTGELFFGEGSRLTVL.

This clonotype appeared a single time. The V and J genes are TRBV24-1 and TRBJ2-7; a possible D gene is TRBD2 (5 bases). V lost 11 bases to trimming and J lost 5 bases, with 18 bases between them. The CDR3 is made up of 13 amino acids. The germline V gene has CDR1 KGHDR and CDR2 SFDVKD. CDR3 coding DNA: TGTGCCAGCAGCCTCCTGGCGGGCAACGAGCAGTACTTC. Encoded protein: CASSLLAGNEQYF.

Only a few counts were recorded for this clonotype. The V and J genes are TRBV12-3 or TRBV12-4 and TRBJ2-7; 7 bases agree with TRBD1. The CDR3 is 13 amino acids. With 6 bases clipped from V and 3 bases from J, the junction kept 5 bases outside the gene matches. The CDR3 bases are TGTGCCAGCAGACCAACAGGGGTCTACGAGCAGTACTTC. This encodes CASRPTGVYEQYF.

This clonotype was observed at least ten times. This chain joins TRBV18 and TRBJ2-5; D unclear. Trimming cost V 3 bases and J 2 bases, with 7 bases left between them. This CDR3 comprises 13 residues. Germline V lookup: CDR1 KGHSH, CDR2 LQKENI. The CDR3 nucleotides are TGTGCCAGCTCACCGGAACCGCAAGAGACCCAGTACTTC. The encoded protein is CASSPEPQETQYF. The full variable domain, completed using reference TRBV18 and TRBJ2-5, is NAGVMQNPRHLVRRRGQEARLRCSPMKGHSHVYWYRQLPEEGLKFMVYLQKENIIDESGMPKERFSAEFPKEGPSILRIQQVVRGDSAAYFCASSPEPQETQYFGPGTRLLVL.

This chain connects TRBV5-5 to TRBJ2-5, with D perhaps TRBD2 (6 bases). Germline values: CDR1 SGHKS, CDR2 YYEKEE (reference sequence). V was pared by 4 bases and J by 5 bases, with 12 bases between. CDR3 length: 13 residues. The CDR3 sequence is CASSGNRGETQYF. The CDR3 bases are TGTGCCAGCAGCGGAAATCGGGGGGAGACCCAGTACTTC.

V and J are TRBV15 and TRBJ2-7; no clear D. The V end was cut by 8 bases, the J end by 0 bases, with 11 bases between. Germline CDR1 is LNHNV and CDR2 is YYDKDF (reference sequence). The length of the CDR3 is 13 residues. The CDR3 sequence: CATRNRDSYEQYF. DNA for the CDR3: TGTGCCACCCGGAATAGAGACTCCTACGAGCAGTACTTC.

This clonotype was found a few times. The chain has TRBV19 and TRBJ2-7; D is unclear. The CDR3 has 13 residues. V shed 5 bases and J shed 0 bases, with 8 bases lying between them. In germline, CDR1 is LNHDA, CDR2 SQIVND (reference sequence). This CDR3 is CASSSNPSYEQYF. Written as DNA, the CDR3 is TGTGCCAGTAGTTCCAACCCCTCCTACGAGCAGTACTTC. Variable domain in full (rest from reference TRBV19 and TRBJ2-7): DGGITQSPKYLFRKEGQNVTLSCEQNLNHDAMYWYRQDPGQGLRLIYYSQIVNDFQKGDIAEGYSVSREKKESFPLTVTSAQKNPTAFYLCASSSNPSYEQYFGPGTRLTVT.